Detailed here is one TCR beta chain. No cognate antigen has been identified for it. No quality values exist for individual bases; no much larger clone is one base distant. TCRbeta CDR3 regions were amplified from genomic DNA by means of the immunoSEQ Assay, a bias-controlled multiplex PCR. The study's processing was this. The number of nucleated cells in each sample was estimated by amplification of reference gene primers within the assay. To quantify the absolute abundance of each unique TCRbeta CDR3 rearrangement, sequence reads were collapsed and filtered. For each sample, productive Simpson clonality was calculated as the square root of Simpson's diversity index over productive rearrangements. Sourced from immuneACCESS, this table was stored by TCRdb with only in-frame sequences that have V and J called. A share of the clones is absent; for the studies checked, an unresolved V gene accounts for under half, and the remainder has no known explanation. That table furnishes V, J and clone size, whereas the DNA furnished D and trimming. A total of 170,000 or so clones appear in this sample, roughly nine tenths of them only once. The top ten clonotypes cover nearly 0.55% of the sample.

Whole blood was collected in K2EDTA tubes by collaborating institutions according to the institutions' own protocols. Collaborator samples were shipped for TCRbeta analysis as frozen whole blood, isolated PBMCs, or DNA extracted from either sample type. The data stem from a study of blood T cell repertoires in COVID-19 (dated by TCRdb to about 2020). For context, the study as a whole: Collaborator samples came from the United States, Italy and Spain and covered acute and convalescent phases of COVID-19. The prospective study material was composed of cDNA or gDNA derived from T cells, B-cell-depleted T cells, or PBMCs. Sample metadata almost always included a de-identified subject ID, COVID-19 status, age in years and sex. The repertoires were released in a freely available public database meant as a resource for research on the immune response to SARS-CoV-2. Subjects who had been exposed to COVID-19, were actively infected with it, or had recovered from it provided the deeply sampled blood TCRbeta repertoires that made up the dataset. Samples came from the ongoing ImmuneRACE study (first 160 participants) plus 1,254 subjects from 6 global collaborators. Where available, HLA class I and class II types were taken from metadata supplied by the sample provider and were not determined by assay-based typing.

Reading the germline V gene gives CDR1 SGDLS and CDR2 YYNGEE. The CDR3 has 15 amino acids, counting the end cysteine and phenylalanine. The CDR3 DNA has 45 bases and is translated from base 1. Germline trimming: 4 bases from V, 6 bases from J; junction bases outside gene matches: 7. The full study reports these points: The amount of clinical and demographic metadata varied by source and participant and was provided uncurated.

The sequence was obtained from a man aged 45-65 years with acute or convalescent COVID-19. The sequencing input was peripheral blood. This sequence uses TRBV9 and TRBJ1-6; 7 nucleotides in the junction match TRBD1. The DNA sequence is as follows: TGTGCCAGCAGCAAGACAGGGATGGGTAATTCACCCCTCCACTTT. Its translation is CASSKTGMGNSPLHF.